The 30 T cell receptor beta chains below all came from one sample that was sequenced in a study of cytomegalovirus exposure and HLA in healthy donors. Repertoires were generated with immunoSEQ multiplex PCR, while TCRdb's copy carries only in-frame clones and drops some. The table has a few hundred thousand clones, 90% seen once; the top ten hold approximately 0.34%. Sequencing used PBMCs. The receptors here all came from a woman younger than 30 in good health and CMV-seronegative.

V and J are TRBV13 and TRBJ2-7; 11 nucleotides agree with TRBD2. The V gene end was trimmed by 5 bases and the J gene end by 5 bases; junction bases not matched to a gene: 5. This CDR3 region has 14 residues. Germline assignment: CDR1 PRHDT and CDR2 FYEKMQ (reference sequence). The CDR3 DNA sequence: TGTGCCAGCAGCCCTAGCGGGGGGACCAACGAGCAGTACGTC. Translation gives CASSPSGGTNEQYV.

The rearrangement joins TRBV6-5 to TRBJ1-1, with 9 bases identical to TRBD1. The CDR3 totals 15 residues. Germline-derived CDR1 and CDR2 are MNHEY and SVGAGI. J gave up 3 bases and V 5 bases, and 7 bases lay outside the gene matches. The CDR3 DNA reads as TGTGCCAGCAGTCTCGAAACAGGGGGCCACACTGAAGCTTTCTTT. Translation: CASSLETGGHTEAFF.

The CDR3, as DNA: TGTGCCAGCAGTTTGGGACAGGGTGTTGACTATGGCTACACCTTC. Translated, it gives CASSLGQGVDYGYTF. The chain carries TRBV25-1 and TRBJ1-2; 9 bases are a match to TRBD1. With 5 bases clipped from V and 3 bases from J, the junction kept 7 bases outside the gene matches. The CDR3 runs to 15 residues. CDR1 and CDR2 (germline): MGHDK, SYGVNS.

This chain uses TRBV2 with TRBJ2-7; TRBD1 aligns across 8 bases. J lost 0 bases, V lost 9 bases, and 7 bases had no gene match. CDR1 SNHLY and CDR2 FYNNEI come from the germline V gene. This CDR3 has 14 amino acids. The CDR3 bases are TGTGCCAGGGAAGGACAGGGAAGCTCCTACGAGCAGTACTTC. Translating gives CAREGQGSSYEQYF.

J is TRBJ1-4 and V is TRBV28; TRBD1 is a possible D gene (6 bases). V was clipped by 6 bases and J by 5 bases, with 16 bases between them. This CDR3 is built from 15 residues. The germline V gene encodes CDR1 MDHEN and CDR2 SYDVKM. CDR3 nucleotides: TGTGCCAGCAGCCGACCTCGGACAGCAAATGAAAAACTGTTTTTT. It encodes CASSRPRTANEKLFF.

The chain employs TRBV4-1 and TRBJ2-3; 8 bases agree with TRBD2. Per the germline V gene, CDR1 is MGHRA and CDR2 is YSYEKL. V was pared by 3 bases and J by 2 bases, with 10 bases of the junction left unmatched. This CDR3 has 17 residues. CDR3 nucleotides: TGCGCCAGCAGCCAGGGTCTACTAGCGGATCTCACAGATACGCAGTATTTT. This encodes CASSQGLLADLTDTQYF.

Only a few counts were recorded for this clone. J is TRBJ2-3 and V is TRBV4-3; 13 positions agree with TRBD2. The CDR3 runs 17 residues. The V and J ends lost 3 bases and 1 base, in that order; junction bases with no gene match: 4. Germline CDR1 reads LGHNA; CDR2 reads YSLEER. This chain's CDR3 is CASSQRTSGGGTDTQYF. In DNA form, the CDR3 reads TGCGCCAGCAGCCAGCGGACTAGCGGGGGCGGCACAGATACGCAGTATTTT.

CDR3 nucleotide sequence: TGTGCCAGCTCGAAAAGTGCCGAGGGAGAGACCCAGTACTTC. Protein product: CASSKSAEGETQYF. This chain connects TRBV6-6 to TRBJ2-5; D possibly corresponds to TRBD2 (5 bases). V lost 8 bases to trimming and J lost 4 bases, with 17 bases between them. This CDR3 spans 14 amino acids. CDR1 and CDR2 (germline): MNHNY, SVGAGI (reference sequence).

The V gene is TRBV20-1, the J gene TRBJ2-5, with a weak D call TRBD2 (5 bases). Germline loops: CDR1 DFQATT, CDR2 SNEGSKA (reference sequence). The germline V and J ends were trimmed by 3 bases and 3 bases, with 5 bases remaining between them. The CDR3 has 11 residues. In DNA, the CDR3 is TGCAGTGCTAGGCGGGAAGAGACCCAGTACTTC. This encodes CSARREETQYF.

The rearrangement uses TRBV11-2 and TRBJ1-2; a weak D match, TRBD1 (6 bases). Per germline, CDR1 SGHAT and CDR2 FQNNGV. This CDR3 has 14 residues. Between the trimmed V and J ends, which lost 0 bases and 6 bases, there was a span of 11 bases. For the CDR3, the DNA is TGTGCCAGCAGCTTAGATCAGGGGACGGATGGCTACACCTTC. Protein product: CASSLDQGTDGYTF. Using reference TRBV11-2 and TRBJ1-2 for the parts outside the CDR3, the full variable domain is EAGVAQSPRYKIIEKRQSVAFWCNPISGHATLYWYQQILGQGPKLLIQFQNNGVVDDSQLPKDRFSAERLKGVDSTLKIQPAKLEDSAVYLCASSLDQGTDGYTFGSGTRLTVV.

The chain links TRBV5-1 to TRBJ1-2; D gene uncertain. The V gene's germline CDR1 is SGHRS and CDR2 YFSETQ. This CDR3 has 14 amino acids. V was clipped by 0 bases and J by 4 bases, with 10 bases between them. CDR3: CASSLVPGGYGYTF. The CDR3 nucleotides are TGCGCCAGCAGCTTGGTTCCCGGCGGCTATGGCTACACCTTC.

The chain recombines TRBV7-6 with TRBJ1-4; D gene uncertain. Germline V CDR1 and CDR2: SGHVS, FNYEAQ. Trimming took off 4 bases at V and 8 bases at J, with 11 bases between the two ends. The CDR3 is 13 amino acids. DNA for the CDR3: TGTGCCAGCAGCTCCGACGGAGGGGAAAAACTGTTTTTT. Protein sequence: CASSSDGGEKLFF.

As concerns this clone: Other DNA variants within this sample encode the same CDR3. The J gene is TRBJ1-1, the V gene TRBV27; D is uncertain. V dropped 6 bases and J dropped 5 bases, with 10 bases sitting between them. Germline V gene lookup returns CDR1 MNHEY and CDR2 SMNVEV (reference sequence). The CDR3 contains 12 residues. CDR3 amino acids: CASSPRGTEAFF. The CDR3 bases are TGTGCCAGCAGCCCCCGGGGTACTGAAGCTTTCTTT.

This sequence joins TRBV5-1 and TRBJ2-4; D perhaps matches TRBD1 (6 bases). CDR3 length equals 20 residues. Germline V lookup: CDR1 SGHRS, CDR2 YFSETQ. Trimming left V 0 bases short and J 0 bases short, with 22 bases between. The CDR3 region is CASSLVGPGQNPLAKNIQYF. The CDR3 DNA reads as TGCGCCAGCAGCTTGGTGGGGCCAGGACAGAACCCTCTAGCCAAAAACATTCAGTACTTC.

The chain recombines TRBV7-9 with TRBJ1-4; no reliable D call. The germline V and J ends were trimmed by 5 bases and 6 bases, with 4 bases remaining between them. Germline V CDR1 and CDR2: SEHNR, FQNEAQ (reference sequence). The CDR3 is made up of 11 amino acids. Written as DNA, the CDR3 is TGTGCCAGCAGCCCGGATGAAAAACTGTTTTTT. Amino acid sequence: CASSPDEKLFF.

V usage is TRBV5-4 and J usage is TRBJ2-2; 11 bases map to TRBD2. J was trimmed by 1 base and V by 0 bases; bases with no gene match: 5. This CDR3 contains 18 residues. The germline CDR1 and CDR2 sequences are SGHNT and YYREEE (reference sequence). In DNA, the CDR3 is TGTGCCAGCAGCTTGGGCCCTCTAGCGGGGGGGAACACCGGGGAGCTGTTTTTT. This translates into CASSLGPLAGGNTGELFF.

This chain connects TRBV28 to TRBJ1-4; 8 bases are shared with TRBD1. The CDR3 runs 15 residues. V gave up 2 bases and J gave up 5 bases; unmatched junction bases: 4. The germline CDR1 and CDR2 sequences are MDHEN and SYDVKM. This chain's CDR3 is CASSLLSGGNEKLFF. The CDR3 coding sequence is TGTGCCAGCAGTTTACTATCAGGGGGCAATGAAAAACTGTTTTTT.

The CDR3 region is CASSQDLYLGQGSYNEQFF. CDR3 DNA: TGTGCCAGCAGCCAAGATTTGTATCTGGGACAGGGATCCTACAATGAGCAGTTCTTC. This sequence joins TRBV14 and TRBJ2-1; 9 bases match TRBD1. Trimming removed 0 bases from V and 1 base from J; junction bases left unmatched: 10. The length of the CDR3 is 19 residues. Germline V gene lookup returns CDR1 SGHDN and CDR2 FVKESK.

This chain joins TRBV7-9 and TRBJ2-7; possibly TRBD1 for D (7 bases). The germline V gene has CDR1 SEHNR and CDR2 FQNEAQ (reference sequence). Trimming left V 5 bases short and J 2 bases short, with 13 bases between. The CDR3 length is 14 residues. CDR3 DNA sequence: TGTGCCAGCAGCGATACAGGGGAGGCCTACGAGCAGTACGTC. Its translation: CASSDTGEAYEQYV.

Many counts were recorded for this clone. J is TRBJ2-5 and V is TRBV7-3, with TRBD1 matching 8 bases. Germline loops: CDR1 SGHTA, CDR2 FQGTGA. The V and J ends lost 1 base and 5 bases, in that order; junction bases with no gene match: 6. The CDR3 totals 15 residues. This CDR3 reads CASSLMAGGVETQYF. In DNA form, the CDR3 reads TGTGCCAGCAGCTTAATGGCAGGGGGCGTCGAGACCCAGTACTTC.

The chain joins TRBV6-5 to TRBJ2-5; tentative D call: TRBD1 (6 bases). The CDR3 runs to 15 residues. Trimming cost V 6 bases and J 4 bases, with 18 bases left between them. Per germline, CDR1 MNHEY and CDR2 SVGAGI. The CDR3 region is CASRSAGTSRETQYF. In nucleotides, the CDR3 is TGTGCCAGCAGATCCGCCGGGACATCAAGAGAGACCCAGTACTTC.

The rearrangement links TRBV5-6 to TRBJ2-1; 10 nucleotides agree with TRBD1. Trimming removed 3 bases from V and 6 bases from J; junction bases left unmatched: 3. CDR3 length: 14 residues. Germline V CDR1 and CDR2: SGHDT, YYEEEE. CDR3 nucleotides: TGTGCCAGCAGCTACGGGACAGGGGTCAATGAGCAGTTCTTC. The encoded protein is CASSYGTGVNEQFF.

This clone was observed a handful of times. CDR3 protein: CASSSAVGLNYEQYV. As DNA, the CDR3 is TGCGCCAGCAGCTCTGCTGTGGGACTAAATTACGAGCAGTACGTC. The genes are TRBV4-1 and TRBJ2-7; 7 bases are a match to TRBD2. This CDR3 is built from 15 residues. The V gene's germline CDR1 is MGHRA and CDR2 YSYEKL. The V and J ends lost 5 bases and 4 bases, in that order; junction bases with no gene match: 11.

The V and J genes are TRBV7-9 and TRBJ2-3; 10 bases map to TRBD2. The CDR3 runs 18 residues. The germline V gene encodes CDR1 SEHNR and CDR2 FQNEAQ (reference sequence). V gave up 2 bases and J gave up 0 bases; unmatched junction bases: 8. This chain's CDR3 is CASSLNWASGRSTDTQYF. The CDR3 DNA reads as TGTGCCAGCAGCTTAAATTGGGCTAGCGGGAGAAGCACAGATACGCAGTATTTT.

This chain links TRBV10-3 with TRBJ2-3; D not certain. The V end lost 3 bases, the J end lost 0 bases, and 10 bases lay between the germline ends. Germline loops: CDR1 ENHRY, CDR2 SYGVKD. The CDR3 extends over 15 amino acids. CDR3 loop: CAISDVSFSTDTQYF. CDR3 nucleotides: TGTGCCATCAGTGATGTGAGCTTTAGCACAGATACGCAGTATTTT.

The rearrangement uses TRBV6-5 and TRBJ1-1; a possible D gene is TRBD1 (5 bases). The germline V gene encodes CDR1 MNHEY and CDR2 SVGAGI. V lost 8 bases and J lost 10, with 20 bases in between. The CDR3 loop spans 13 amino acids. In DNA, the CDR3 is TGTGCCAGCTTCCAGGCAGGGAAAGTTCGAGCTTTCTTT. Its protein is CASFQAGKVRAFF.

This clone has just one count. V is TRBV30 and J is TRBJ1-4, with D hard to call. Germline V gene lookup returns CDR1 GTSNPN and CDR2 SVGIG (reference sequence). The V gene lost 0 bases and the J gene lost 4 bases, with 12 bases spanning the gap. CDR3 length: 15 amino acids. As DNA, the CDR3 is TGTGCCTGGAGTGTAAGGCGGGGTGGTAATGAAAAACTGTTTTTT. This sequence encodes CAWSVRRGGNEKLFF.

This chain uses TRBV7-2 with TRBJ1-2; the D gene is possibly TRBD1 (5 bases). This CDR3 is built from 14 residues. Trimming left V 1 base short and J 6 bases short, with 12 bases between. Germline CDR1 is SGHTA and CDR2 is FQGNSA. CDR3 region: CASSLGQQTDGYTF. DNA for the CDR3: TGTGCCAGCAGCTTAGGGCAACAGACAGATGGCTACACCTTC.

The rearrangement joins TRBV28 to TRBJ2-2, with 7 bases aligning to TRBD2. J was trimmed by 2 bases and V by 6 bases; bases with no gene match: 9. CDR3 size: 16 residues. Germline V gene sequence: CDR1 MDHEN, CDR2 SYDVKM. The CDR3 sequence is CASSRVGEGNTGELFF. Here the CDR3 DNA reads TGTGCCAGCAGCCGAGTCGGGGAGGGAAACACCGGGGAGCTGTTTTTT.

With respect to this clone: Other DNA sequences within the sample encode an identical CDR3. J is TRBJ2-3 and V is TRBV7-9, with 11 bases fitting TRBD1. The ends lost 5 bases at V and 4 bases at J; junction bases unmatched: 5. CDR3 size: 15 residues. CDR1 and CDR2 from the germline V gene are SEHNR and FQNEAQ (reference sequence). This chain's CDR3 is CASSLGQGVSDTQYF. CDR3 nucleotides: TGTGCCAGCAGCCTGGGACAGGGGGTCTCAGATACGCAGTATTTT.